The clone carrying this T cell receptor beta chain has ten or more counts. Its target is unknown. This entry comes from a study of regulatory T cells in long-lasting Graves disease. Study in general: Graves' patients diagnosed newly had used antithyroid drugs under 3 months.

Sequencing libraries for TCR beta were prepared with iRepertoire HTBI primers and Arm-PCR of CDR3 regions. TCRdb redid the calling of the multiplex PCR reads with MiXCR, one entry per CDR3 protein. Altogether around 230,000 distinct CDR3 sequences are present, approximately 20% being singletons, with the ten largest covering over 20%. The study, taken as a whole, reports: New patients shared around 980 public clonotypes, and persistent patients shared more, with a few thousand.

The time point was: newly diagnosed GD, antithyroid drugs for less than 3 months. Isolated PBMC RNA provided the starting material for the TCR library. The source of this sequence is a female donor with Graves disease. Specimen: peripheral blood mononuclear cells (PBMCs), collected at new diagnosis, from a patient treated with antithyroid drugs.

CDR3 nucleotide sequence: TGTGCCAGCTCCCTTCTGGGGACACCGAACACTGAAGCTTTCTTT. Its translation is CASSLLGTPNTEAFF. V usage is TRBV18 and J usage is TRBJ1-1; perhaps TRBD1 as D (6 bases). The germline V gene has CDR1 KGHSH and CDR2 LQKENI. Between the trimmed V and J ends, which lost 6 bases and 1 base, there was a span of 15 bases. CDR3 length equals 15 residues.